This entry features one T cell receptor beta chain sequence. The ends were cut back, 5 bases at V and 4 bases at J, with 12 bases in the middle. The germline gives CDR1 MNHNY, CDR2 SVGAGI (reference sequence). The CDR3 loop spans 15 amino acids. The sample belongs to a study of T-cell memory formation after mild COVID-19. cDNA libraries for TCR alpha and TCR beta, carrying sample barcodes and UMIs, came from 5'RACE with constant-segment primers. Each CDR3 protein is one row after TCRdb ran MiXCR on the 5' RACE reads. This table holds a few hundred thousand distinct CDR3 sequences, 13% to 15% found once.

This clonotype originated in a man younger than 35 who had mild COVID-19 (a few samples of this study predate the infection). Cell type and time point are not known. Sequenced: PBMCs or a T cell subset sorted from them (not recorded which). This chain joins TRBV6-6 and TRBJ2-6; D is possibly TRBD1 (5 bases). CDR3 in DNA: TGTGCCAGCAGTCTACCGACAGACGGGGCCAACGTCCTGACTTTC. It yields the protein CASSLPTDGANVLTF.